This T cell receptor beta chain was recorded in a study of radiation and T cells in renal cell carcinoma. The overall study: Nephrectomy followed 15 Gy stereotactic body radiation by 4 weeks.

Noted time point: blood 2 weeks post-SBRT. Treatment specified: 15 Gy SBRT to primary tumor, nephrectomy 4 weeks later. V was pared by 5 bases and J by 14 bases, with 13 bases of the junction left unmatched. This CDR3 comprises 13 residues. From germline, CDR1 is SNHLY and CDR2 FYNNEI. This clone appeared once. Only in-frame clones appear in the TCRdb table, and some are missing; sequencing was by immunoSEQ multiplex PCR. The sample has roughly 130,000 clones, 70% to 90% seen once. The V call is TRBV2, the J call TRBJ2-3, with 7 nucleotides matching TRBD2. The clonotype was recovered from a woman aged 60-75 years with renal cell carcinoma. The starting material was blood, obtained from a patient whose treatment included radiotherapy and nephrectomy. This chain's CDR3 is CASSSAGTTLGYF. Here the CDR3 DNA reads TGTGCCAGCAGTTCAGCCGGGACTACCCTGGGGTATTTT.